This T cell receptor (beta chain) was identified in a study of T cells in Graves' hyperthyroidism and ophthalmopathy (dated by TCRdb to the late 2010s). Regarding the research as a whole: Peripheral blood samples were taken at initial diagnosis, before any treatment was given. To identify TCR V-J signatures that set the groups apart, the researchers used a discovery cohort of roughly 100 patients, made up of 40 to 45 with Graves' ophthalmopathy and approximately 57 with stable Graves' hyperthyroidism. Prospective prediction of ophthalmopathy was tested in an independent validation cohort of under 20 hyperthyroidism patients and 17 patients who later progressed to ophthalmopathy. For training and testing, the 95 to 100 patients in the discovery cohort were randomly divided in a 7:3 ratio. Thyroid tissue and blood T-cell repertoires from six Graves' hyperthyroidism patients were also compared in the study. Once sampling was done, hyperthyroidism patients were given methimazole at a starting dose of 30 mg daily, whereas ophthalmopathy patients were given high-dose intravenous methylprednisolone. The paper describes TCR Vbeta CDR3 sequencing of 120 to 150 peripheral blood samples, made up of some 40 ophthalmopathy patients, more than 70 hyperthyroidism patients and roughly 17 progressor patients.

This clonotype was seen repeatedly, ten times or more. The target of this receptor is not known. No much larger clone exists at a distance of one base, and base qualities are not known. Based on the germline V gene (reference sequence), the CDR1 and CDR2 sequences are SEHNR and FQNEAQ. The CDR3, cysteine through phenylalanine, is 15 amino acids long. The DNA shown is the 45-base CDR3, in frame from base 1. V is shortened by 2 bases, J by 3 bases, and the region joining them spans 13 bases. TCR beta CDR3 regions were amplified from RNA transcripts. For the first round of RT-PCR on the TCR CDR3, the HTBI primer set was used together with the Qiagen OneStep RT-PCR kit. Libraries were constructed in a second round of multiplex PCR, after which size selection and purification were performed. Sequencing of the libraries was done on an Illumina HiSeq2000 using paired-end 100 bp reads. The authors' analysis ran thus. Raw data were processed with SOAPnuke, discarding reads with adapters, uncalled bases, mean Phred below 15, or no exact constant-primer or identifier match. High-quality paired reads were merged with COPE v1.2.5, and unique nucleotide sequences were defined as clonotypes. MiTCR v1.1 was used to align clonotypes to the IMGT TRBV, TRBD and TRBJ reference segments. Only V-J combinations with frequency above 0.0001, covering about 99% of repertoires, were analysed. The TCS score was defined as the ratio of F50 (clonal expansion) to E x V (chaos), calculated using BLOSUM62-based TCRdist between CDR3 peptides within each V-J. Welch's t-statistics and random forest reduced just over 500 V-J features to 10 to 15, which were used in a naive Bayes classifier (R e1071). TCRdb trimmed public reads at Q25 via fastp, called clones via MiXCR and kept in-frame beta chains. For every CDR3 protein sequence, its rows merge into one entry that carries the most common genes and DNA. V and J calls and clone size were set by TCRdb, not the authors. This sample comprises roughly 600,000 distinct CDR3 sequences, 13% to 15% of them detected only once. The ten largest clones capture roughly an eighth of the sample.

In the ophthalmopathy patients, disease was moderately to severely active, with a Clinical Activity Score of 3 or more, a NOSPECS grade of 4 or more, and a duration of less than 3 months. Exclusion was applied to patients with uncontrolled infections, other autoimmune diseases, pregnancy or lactation. Clinical symptoms, serum thyroxine and TRAb, thyroid ultrasound, and orbital computed tomography formed the basis for the diagnoses. PBMCs were isolated from 10 ml of fresh peripheral blood by Ficoll-Paque density gradient centrifugation. Total RNA was extracted with Trizol reagent, and quality was checked on an Agilent 2100 Bioanalyzer. General study outcomes and caveats: Most expanded thyroid clonotypes (frequency above 0.001) were also found in blood, which suggests that blood repertoires may mirror thyroid immune responses. No statistical method was used to fix the sample size in advance, and group allocation was not hidden from the investigators. Ophthalmopathy was separated from stable hyperthyroidism by a 13 V-J signature model, with just over 85% sensitivity and about 84% specificity obtained in cross-validation and 80%/75% obtained in testing. In validation, the model predicted progression to ophthalmopathy with approximately 71% sensitivity and about 72% specificity, a median of 6.5 months before onset.

The V and J genes are TRBV7-9 and TRBJ1-2; the D gene is unclear. This sequence originates from a woman in her fifties or sixties with Graves' ophthalmopathy. Sequencing used blood. The CDR3 reads as follows: CASSLTPIADYGYTF. The DNA sequence is TGTGCCAGCAGCTTAACACCTATCGCAGACTATGGCTACACCTTC. Outside the CDR3, residues come from the reference TRBV7-9 and TRBJ1-2 proteins, so the full variable domain is: DTGVSQNPRHKITKRGQNVTFRCDPISEHNRLYWYRQTLGQGPEFLTYFQNEAQLEKSRLLSDRFSAERPKGSFSTLEIQRTEQGDSAMYLCASSLTPIADYGYTFGSGTRLTVV.